A selection of T cell receptor beta chains follows, all from one sample in a study of identifying expanded T cells in peripheral blood. The assay was immunoSEQ multiplex PCR, and TCRdb's table has in-frame clones only and misses some. Of more than 75,000 clones in the sample, more than 70% are singletons; the top ten hold roughly 3.8%. Sequencing was performed on blood. The receptors were sampled from a person aged 18 to 75 in good health. The conserved cysteine and the conserved F or W are not part of the CDR3 here. The D gene is left open where the match is weak.

d_gene	j_gene	v_gene	CDR3aa
.	TRBJ2-5	TRBV10-2	ASSDSGGETQY
TRBD2	TRBJ2-4	TRBV4-2	ASSQDRSGGLAKNIQY
TRBD1	TRBJ2-5	TRBV4-3	ASSRSLGTGQETQY
.	TRBJ2-2	TRBV21-1	ASSSNRHGELF
.	TRBJ2-2	TRBV7-7	ASSSDRPSVGGELF
TRBD1	TRBJ2-1	TRBV5-4	ASSPDRGVPSSYNEQF
.	TRBJ1-5	TRBV7-9	ASSSVRGGTNQPQH
.	TRBJ1-1	TRBV27	ATQKNTEAF
.	TRBJ2-5	TRBV4-1	ASSQGIGFSSETQY
TRBD1	TRBJ1-2	TRBV30	ALLLRGDRGHSYGYT
TRBD2	TRBJ2-3	TRBV7-8	ASSSPSGGASDTQY
TRBD1	TRBJ1-5	TRBV7-8	ASSSRQGSNQPQH
.	TRBJ2-3	TRBV7-9	ASILRSLGTDTQY
.	TRBJ2-1	TRBV2	ASNPWGPTSEQF
.	TRBJ2-7	TRBV6-5	AIHPGHILEQY
.	TRBJ2-1	TRBV18	ASSLGPWVDEQF
TRBD1	TRBJ1-2	TRBV5-1	ASSLTGTGAEGYT
.	TRBJ2-7	TRBV20-1	SALGPREQY
.	TRBJ2-5	TRBV10-3	AISETRQETQY
.	TRBJ1-2	TRBV28	ASSLQDGSYT
.	TRBJ1-4	TRBV28	ASRGHRNEKLF
.	TRBJ1-5	TRBV27	ASSTGGRSQPQH
.	TRBJ1-3	TRBV7-9	ASSLALQSRNTIY
.	TRBJ2-3	TRBV11-3	ASSPGLSTDTQY
.	TRBJ1-5	TRBV30	AWSEAGFQPQH
.	TRBJ2-3	TRBV7-2	ASSSLGRTTLDTQY
.	TRBJ1-2	TRBV9	ASSETTRDGDYGYT
.	TRBJ2-5	TRBV14	ASSLHWEETQY
.	TRBJ1-2	TRBV28	ASSTYSTGNYGYT
.	TRBJ1-2	TRBV19	ASSLQPGGGGYT
.	TRBJ2-5	TRBV7-9	ASSSTDMPETQY
.	TRBJ2-7	TRBV5-4	ASSFSSGSYEQY
.	TRBJ2-7	TRBV27	ASKTPYEQY
TRBD2	TRBJ2-7	TRBV7-2	ASSSSGGSYEQY
.	TRBJ2-2	TRBV7-2	ASSPGLYTGELF
.	TRBJ1-5	TRBV9	ASSCRAPQLLNQPQH
.	TRBJ2-7	TRBV7-8	ASSTGRAYEQY
TRBD1	TRBJ1-5	TRBV15	ATSGLQGAGQPQH
TRBD1	TRBJ2-7	TRBV5-1	ASSGQVGYEQY
.	TRBJ2-7	TRBV7-6	ASSLDQIYEQY
TRBD2	TRBJ2-5	TRBV11-2	ASSPRLAGVETQY
.	TRBJ2-3	TRBV5-1	ASSQKQGTSTDTQY
.	TRBJ2-3	TRBV6-5	ASSYLPRERTDTQY
.	TRBJ2-7	TRBV5-1	ASSLTLSSYEQY
.	TRBJ2-5	TRBV6-1	ASRQETQY
.	TRBJ1-3	TRBV30	AWSGRSFSYPGNTIY
.	TRBJ1-1	TRBV27	ASSLFSSTEAF
.	TRBJ2-7	TRBV11-2	ASTQGGNLAEQY
.	TRBJ1-6	TRBV6-5	ASSWENYSPLH
.	TRBJ1-5	TRBV5-1	ASSLGPFGSQPQH
TRBD1	TRBJ2-1	TRBV12-5	ASGGWDRADNEQF
TRBD1	TRBJ1-4	TRBV7-6	ASSSGTGEEKLF
TRBD2	TRBJ2-5	TRBV6-5	ASSLLAGEETQY